Below, 8 T cell receptor beta chains from the same sample are listed, as sequenced in a study of shared clonotypes between healthy human individuals. Generated by immunoSEQ multiplex PCR, the TCRdb table keeps only in-frame clones and is missing some. The table includes about 490,000 clones, 70% to 85% detected once. Sequencing input: PBMCs. Receptor source: a woman aged 40 to 50 in good health. Some clones in this sample may be carry-over from other donors' samples.

The chain carries TRBV10-3 and TRBJ2-5, with TRBD2 identical over 12 bases. V was pared by 6 bases and J by 5 bases, with 10 bases of the junction left unmatched. This CDR3 is built from 16 residues. Germline V lookup: CDR1 ENHRY, CDR2 SYGVKD. CDR3 DNA: TGTGCCATCAGCGACCCCCGACTAGCGGGAGAGGAGACCCAGTACTTC. This gives the protein CAISDPRLAGEETQYF.

V gene TRBV19 combines with J gene TRBJ2-3; D is unresolved. Trimming cost V 0 bases and J 6 bases, with 10 bases left between them. The CDR3 is 14 residues long. The germline gives CDR1 LNHDA, CDR2 SQIVND (reference sequence). The CDR3 region is CASSIDPGTDTQYF. CDR3 nucleotide sequence: TGTGCCAGTAGTATAGATCCAGGAACGGATACGCAGTATTTT.

This clone was recorded once. The chain recombines TRBV15 with TRBJ1-4, with TRBD1 identical over 10 bases. The J segment lost 8 bases and the V segment lost 8 bases, leaving 5 bases of the junction unmatched. CDR1 and CDR2 (germline): LNHNV, YYDKDF (reference sequence). The CDR3 covers 13 residues. The CDR3 loop reads CATGDRGREKLFF. For the CDR3, the DNA is TGTGCCACCGGCGACAGGGGGCGAGAAAAACTGTTTTTT.

The rearrangement uses TRBV9 and TRBJ1-1; no reliable D call. This CDR3 contains 13 residues. Trimming pared 0 bases from V and 0 bases from J, leaving 3 bases between. Germline values: CDR1 SGDLS, CDR2 YYNGEE. The chain's CDR3 is CASSVDLNTEAFF. CDR3 coding DNA: TGTGCCAGCAGCGTAGACCTGAACACTGAAGCTTTCTTT.

The rearrangement uses TRBV9 and TRBJ2-7, with 9 nucleotides matching TRBD2. The CDR3 loop spans 19 amino acids. With 0 bases clipped from V and 4 bases from J, the junction kept 17 bases outside the gene matches. The V gene's germline CDR1 is SGDLS and CDR2 YYNGEE. The CDR3 DNA sequence: TGTGCCAGCAGCGTAGGAGTAGGTGGTAGCGGGAGACATGGGTACGAGCAGTACTTC. Translating it yields CASSVGVGGSGRHGYEQYF.

For this clone: This likely traces to a read error, being one base from a far larger clone. The rearrangement joins TRBV9 to TRBJ2-7, with D tentatively TRBD1 (5 bases). From germline, CDR1 is SGDLS and CDR2 YYNGEE. This CDR3 has 15 amino acids. The ends were cut back, 3 bases at V and 5 bases at J, with 18 bases in the middle. The DNA for the CDR3 is TGTGCCAGCAGCGCCGCAAGGGGTTCTTCGAACGAGCAGTACTTC. Protein sequence: CASSAARGSSNEQYF.

The rearrangement joins TRBV6-5 to TRBJ2-1, with unresolved D. V lost 0 bases and J lost 12, with 12 bases in between. The V gene's germline CDR1 is MNHEY and CDR2 SVGAGI. The CDR3 totals 13 residues. The DNA for the CDR3 is TGTGCCAGCAGTTACTCGTCTGTACGGGTGCAGTTCTTC. Translating gives CASSYSSVRVQFF.

J is TRBJ2-1 and V is TRBV18; TRBD2 might be the D (5 bases). CDR3 length: 12 residues. CDR1 and CDR2 (germline): KGHSH, LQKENI. V lost 4 bases, J lost 9 bases, and 10 bases lay in between. In DNA form, the CDR3 reads TGTGCCAGCTCACTAGCGTCACCTGAGCAGTTCTTC. This gives the protein CASSLASPEQFF.